This TCR beta chain was captured in a study of a mutant IDH1 vaccine in newly diagnosed glioma. Study summary: Vaccinations, eight in total, occurred in weeks 1, 3, 5, 7, 11, 15, 19, 23. Beginning 4-6 weeks after radiotherapy alone, or with temozolomide cycles, vaccination took place. Receipt of radiotherapy, temozolomide, or both preceded the study, and most received both.

The V gene's germline CDR1 is MGHDK and CDR2 SYGVNS. The V and J ends lost 5 bases and 4 bases, in that order; junction bases with no gene match: 4. The CDR3 is 14 amino acids. Time point indicated: week 5, during vaccination. The vaccine gave 300 ug of a 20-mer mutant IDH1 peptide subcutaneously per dose. A word on this clone: Its antigen is unknown.

TCRdb's table, derived via immunoSEQ multiplex PCR, lists solely in-frame clones and lacks some. The repertoire includes over 50,000 clones, around 81% of them detected once, and about 3.4% sits in the top ten. This chain links TRBV25-1 with TRBJ2-5, with 10 bases identical to TRBD2. The sequences come from PBMCs, collected from a glioma patient whose treatment included an IDH1 peptide vaccine. This TCR was recovered from a young man with glioma. The CDR3 DNA sequence: TGTGCCAGCAGTCTAAGCGGGGGGGGAGAGACCCAGTACTTC. Translating gives CASSLSGGGETQYF.